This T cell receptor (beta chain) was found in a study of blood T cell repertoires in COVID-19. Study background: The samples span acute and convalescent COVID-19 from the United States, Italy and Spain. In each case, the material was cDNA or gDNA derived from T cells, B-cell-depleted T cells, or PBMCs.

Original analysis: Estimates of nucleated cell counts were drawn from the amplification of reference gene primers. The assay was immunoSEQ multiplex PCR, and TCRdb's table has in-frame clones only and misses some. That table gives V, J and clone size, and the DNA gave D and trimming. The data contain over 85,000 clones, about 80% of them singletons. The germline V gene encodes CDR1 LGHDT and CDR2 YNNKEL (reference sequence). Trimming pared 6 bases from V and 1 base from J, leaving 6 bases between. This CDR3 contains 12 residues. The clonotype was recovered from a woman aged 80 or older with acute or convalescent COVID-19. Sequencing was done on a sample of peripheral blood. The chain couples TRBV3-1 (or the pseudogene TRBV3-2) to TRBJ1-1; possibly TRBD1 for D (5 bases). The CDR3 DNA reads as TGTGCCAGCAGGGGGGGGAACACTGAAGCTTTCTTT. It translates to CASRGGNTEAFF.